This T cell receptor (beta chain) is from a study of T cells after yellow fever vaccination. Per the germline V gene, CDR1 is LGHNA and CDR2 is YNFKEQ. The ends were cut back, 1 base at V and 5 bases at J, with 11 bases in the middle. The CDR3 sequence is 14 residues long. On this clonotype: The antigen is not known.

Study findings and constraints: Shared CD4/CD8 clonotypes were a small share, likely from convergent recombination. The secondary T-cell response peaked on day 5, not day 15, but was weaker. The booster response re-showed most primary clones: approximately 97% CD4, approximately 86% CD8.

TCRdb analysed the 5' RACE reads with MiXCR anew, one entry per CDR3 protein. Here the sample spans approximately 510,000 distinct CDR3 sequences, around a fifth being singletons. The source material was PBMCs, sampled approximately 22 days after the first yellow fever vaccination. The clonotype comes from a young man who received the YFV17D yellow fever vaccine. V gene TRBV4-2 combines with J gene TRBJ2-5, with unresolved D. The CDR3 bases are TGTGCCAGCAGCCAAGGAGGTCCCACCGAGACCCAGTACTTC. Translation: CASSQGGPTETQYF.